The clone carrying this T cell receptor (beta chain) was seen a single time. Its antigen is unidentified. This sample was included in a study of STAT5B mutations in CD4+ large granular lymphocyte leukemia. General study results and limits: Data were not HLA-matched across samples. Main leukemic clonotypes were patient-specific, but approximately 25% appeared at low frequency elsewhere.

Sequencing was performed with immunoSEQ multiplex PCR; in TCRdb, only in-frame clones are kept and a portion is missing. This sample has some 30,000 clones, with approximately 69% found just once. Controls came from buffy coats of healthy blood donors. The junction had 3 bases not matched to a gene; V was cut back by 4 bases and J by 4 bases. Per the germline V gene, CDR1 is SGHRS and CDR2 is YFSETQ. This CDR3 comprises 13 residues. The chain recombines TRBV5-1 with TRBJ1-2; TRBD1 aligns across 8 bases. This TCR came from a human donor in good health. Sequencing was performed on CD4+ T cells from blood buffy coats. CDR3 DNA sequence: TGCGCCAGCAGCGGACAGGGAGGCTATGGCTACACCTTC. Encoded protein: CASSGQGGYGYTF.